The next 28 T cell receptor beta chains were all read from a single sample in a study of blood T cell repertoires in COVID-19. Repertoires were generated with immunoSEQ multiplex PCR, while TCRdb's copy carries only in-frame clones and drops some. This table holds about 38,000 clones, approximately 80% found once. The sequencing input was peripheral blood. These TCRs come from a man between 60 and 75 years old with COVID-19, enrolled during active disease.

The V and J genes are TRBV27 and TRBJ1-1; 10 nucleotides line up with TRBD1. The CDR3 has 13 residues. With V trimmed by 6 bases and J by 5 bases, 3 bases remained unmatched. The germline V gene encodes CDR1 MNHEY and CDR2 SMNVEV (reference sequence). The CDR3 is CASRGQGVTEAFF. DNA of the CDR3: TGTGCCAGCAGAGGACAGGGGGTGACTGAAGCTTTCTTT.

This clone is termed medium-sized. The V call is TRBV9, the J call TRBJ2-1, with D maybe TRBD1 (6 bases). The germline V gene has CDR1 SGDLS and CDR2 YYNGEE. CDR3 length: 15 amino acids. Trimming pared 3 bases from V and 0 bases from J, leaving 10 bases between. This chain's CDR3 is CASSGDRSSYNEQFF. The CDR3 DNA is TGTGCCAGCAGCGGTGACAGGAGCTCCTACAATGAGCAGTTCTTC.

J is TRBJ1-5 and V is TRBV2; D is possibly TRBD1 (5 bases). The CDR3 runs 15 residues. Germline assignment: CDR1 SNHLY and CDR2 FYNNEI. Trimming left V 2 bases short and J 4 bases short, with 12 bases between. The CDR3, as DNA: TGTGCCAGCAGTGAAAATTTGGGGGGAAATCAGCCCCAGCATTTT. This gives the protein CASSENLGGNQPQHF.

The chain recombines TRBV3-1 (or the pseudogene TRBV3-2) with TRBJ1-5; a weak D match, TRBD1 (5 bases). V was shortened by 0 bases and J by 13 bases, with 13 bases between the two germline ends. Germline-derived CDR1 and CDR2 are LGHDT and YNNKEL (reference sequence). The length of the CDR3 is 13 residues. The CDR3: CASSQDMGGAQHF. The DNA of the CDR3 is TGTGCCAGCAGCCAAGATATGGGTGGGGCTCAGCATTTT.

This clone was picked up a small number of times. J is TRBJ2-1 and V is TRBV7-9; 9 nucleotides line up with TRBD1. Trimming at V came to 1 base and at J to 7 bases, leaving 8 bases not matched to a gene. From germline, CDR1 is SEHNR and CDR2 FQNEAQ (reference sequence). This CDR3 comprises 16 residues. The chain's CDR3 is CASSLVLGQGRNEQFF. The CDR3 DNA follows: TGTGCCAGCAGCTTAGTTTTGGGACAGGGTAGGAATGAGCAGTTCTTC.

The chain joins TRBV6-5 to TRBJ2-5; TRBD2 might be the D (5 bases). This CDR3 is built from 15 residues. In germline, CDR1 is MNHEY, CDR2 SVGAGI. V shed 0 bases and J shed 3 bases, with 11 bases lying between them. The CDR3 DNA reads as TGTGCCAGCAGTTACTCGAGGGCGCCAGAAGAGACCCAGTACTTC. It codes for CASSYSRAPEETQYF.

The genes are TRBV7-2 and TRBJ1-1; perhaps TRBD1 as D (6 bases). This CDR3 has 13 amino acids. V lost 6 bases, J lost 7 bases, and 15 bases lay in between. Germline V gene sequence: CDR1 SGHTA, CDR2 FQGNSA. CDR3 nucleotides: TGTGCCAGCAGTCAAAACGGGGGGCGTGAAGCTTTCTTT. Its protein is CASSQNGGREAFF.

The genes are TRBV2 and TRBJ2-4; no firm D call. The CDR3 runs 13 residues. The V and J ends lost 1 base and 6 bases respectively, with 7 bases between them. Germline CDR1 and CDR2: SNHLY and FYNNEI. The CDR3 DNA reads TGTGCCAGCAGTGAAGACAGATTAAACATTCAGTACTTC. Translated: CASSEDRLNIQYF.

A few counts support this clone. The chain uses TRBV28 and TRBJ2-7; tentatively, D is TRBD2 (5 bases). V lost 11 bases and J 4 bases, leaving 12 bases between the germline ends. The CDR3 is 11 amino acids. CDR1 MDHEN and CDR2 SYDVKM come from the germline V gene. The CDR3 nucleotides read TGTGCCTCCGGGGTAATTTACGAGCAGTACTTC. Protein sequence: CASGVIYEQYF.

This rearrangement joins TRBV4-1 to TRBJ2-1, with TRBD2 matching 9 bases. CDR1 and CDR2 from the germline V gene are MGHRA and YSYEKL. The trim removed 0 bases at V and 0 bases at J, leaving 12 bases unmatched. The CDR3 is 20 amino acids. CDR3 sequence: CASSQESVSGSRGSYNEQFF. The DNA of the CDR3 is TGCGCCAGCAGCCAAGAATCCGTTAGCGGGAGCAGAGGCTCCTACAATGAGCAGTTCTTC.

V gene TRBV7-9 combines with J gene TRBJ1-2; 7 bases line up with TRBD1. This CDR3 has 13 amino acids. Germline V gives CDR1 SEHNR, CDR2 FQNEAQ (reference sequence). The ends lost 5 bases at V and 6 bases at J; junction bases unmatched: 6. The CDR3 DNA is TGTGCCAGCAGCCCCGGGACAGCTAATGGCTACACCTTC. Translating gives CASSPGTANGYTF.

V is TRBV5-1 and J is TRBJ1-2, with 7 positions matching TRBD1. This CDR3 is built from 15 residues. J gave up 5 bases and V 2 bases, and 9 bases lay outside the gene matches. CDR1 is SGHRS and CDR2 is YFSETQ in the germline V gene. The CDR3: CASSLGTAKSYGYTF. CDR3 DNA: TGCGCCAGCAGCTTAGGGACAGCGAAAAGTTATGGCTACACCTTC.

CDR3 sequence reads: CASSQEPGGYGYTF. CDR3 sequence (DNA): TGTGCCAGCAGCCAAGAGCCGGGGGGGTATGGCTACACCTTC. V is TRBV3-1 (or the pseudogene TRBV3-2) and J is TRBJ1-2, with a possible D match to TRBD1 (5 bases). The CDR3 consists of 14 residues. Trimming took off 0 bases at V and 5 bases at J, with 10 bases between the two ends. Germline CDR1 and CDR2: LGHDT and YNNKEL (reference sequence).

The chain's CDR3 is CASSPDRRSYEQYF. The CDR3 DNA is TGTGCCAGCTCACCCGACAGGCGGTCCTACGAGCAGTACTTC. J is TRBJ2-7 and V is TRBV18; tentatively, D is TRBD1 (6 bases). Germline V gives CDR1 KGHSH, CDR2 LQKENI. The V and J ends lost 3 bases and 1 base respectively, with 10 bases between them. CDR3 size: 14 residues. Full variable domain (remainder filled in from reference TRBV18 and TRBJ2-7): NAGVMQNPRHLVRRRGQEARLRCSPMKGHSHVYWYRQLPEEGLKFMVYLQKENIIDESGMPKERFSAEFPKEGPSILRIQQVVRGDSAAYFCASSPDRRSYEQYFGPGTRLTVT.

This chain joins TRBV6-6 and TRBJ2-1, with 10 bases lining up with TRBD1. The CDR3 length is 14 residues. The V segment lost 5 bases and the J segment 6 bases; nucleotides outside the gene matches: 4. CDR1 MNHNY and CDR2 SVGAGI come from the germline V gene (reference sequence). CDR3 coding DNA: TGTGCCAGCAGTACGACAGGGGGCCTCAATGAGCAGTTCTTC. Translation gives CASSTTGGLNEQFF.

This clone was counted between two and nine times. The V gene is TRBV23-1, the J gene TRBJ1-2; 9 bases agree with TRBD1. TRBV23-1 carries the ORF label, with uncertain function. There are 14 residues in the CDR3. Trimming took 5 bases from V and 8 from J; bases not matched to a gene: 9. The CDR3 protein is CASSRNRGREGYTF. In DNA, the CDR3 is TGCGCCAGCAGTAGGAACAGGGGGCGGGAAGGCTACACCTTC.

This clone was detected once. The gene calls are TRBV20-1 and TRBJ1-2; D perhaps matches TRBD1 (6 bases). V was shortened by 6 bases and J by 6 bases, with 11 bases between the two germline ends. The germline V gene encodes CDR1 DFQATT and CDR2 SNEGSKA (reference sequence). The CDR3 extends over 11 amino acids. This chain's CDR3 is CSASDSHGYTF. The CDR3 DNA sequence: TGCAGTGCCTCGGACAGCCATGGCTACACCTTC.

The chain employs TRBV30 and TRBJ1-6; 8 bases fit TRBD1. Per germline, CDR1 GTSNPN and CDR2 SVGIG (reference sequence). The CDR3 consists of 17 residues. Unmatched junction bases numbered 8, after V lost 4 bases and J lost 0 bases. CDR3 DNA: TGTGCCTGGATCGACAGGGGTACGAGCTCCTATAATTCACCCCTCCACTTT. Protein sequence: CAWIDRGTSSYNSPLHF.

DNA for the CDR3: TGTGCCAGCAGCTCCACTAGCGGGAGTAGATACGAGCAGTACTTC. This sequence encodes CASSSTSGSRYEQYF. The gene calls are TRBV5-6 and TRBJ2-7; TRBD2 matches 11 bases. Per germline, CDR1 SGHDT and CDR2 YYEEEE. This CDR3 region has 15 residues. The junction had 6 bases not matched to a gene; V was cut back by 3 bases and J by 4 bases.

This clone was counted a few times. V is TRBV21-1 and J is TRBJ2-7; no check of the table's D call, TRBD2, against the DNA was made. TRBV21-1 constitutes a pseudogene. CDR3 length equals 12 residues. The CDR3 nucleotides are TGTGCCAGCAGCCAAACGGCGGGCGAGCAGTACTTC. It translates to CASSQTAGEQYF.

This rearrangement joins TRBV4-3 to TRBJ1-1; D not resolved. Germline V gene lookup returns CDR1 LGHNA and CDR2 YSLEER. This CDR3 is built from 13 residues. V was trimmed by 0 bases and J by 4 bases, leaving 6 bases between them. In DNA, the CDR3 is TGCGCCAGCAGCCAAGATCTAAGCACTGAAGCTTTCTTT. Protein product: CASSQDLSTEAFF.

The J gene is TRBJ2-1, the V gene TRBV5-1; 14 bases align to TRBD2. The CDR3 spans 18 residues. The ends lost 0 bases at V and 0 bases at J; junction bases unmatched: 2. CDR1 is SGHRS and CDR2 is YFSETQ in the germline V gene. The CDR3 protein is CASSLGGTSGSSYNEQFF. The CDR3 DNA is TGCGCCAGCAGCTTGGGCGGGACTAGCGGGAGCTCCTACAATGAGCAGTTCTTC. The full variable domain, in which reference TRBV5-1 and TRBJ2-1 provide the parts outside the CDR3, is KAGVTQTPRYLIKTRGQQVTLSCSPISGHRSVSWYQQTPGQGLQFLFEYFSETQRNKGNFPGRFSGRQFSNSRSEMNVSTLELGDSALYLCASSLGGTSGSSYNEQFFGPGTRLTVL.

This chain uses TRBV4-2 with TRBJ1-1, with unresolved D. CDR1 and CDR2 from the germline V gene are LGHNA and YNFKEQ. The CDR3 runs 13 residues. V was cut by 0 bases and J by 11 bases, with 13 bases left in between. CDR3 in DNA: TGTGCCAGCAGCCAAGATAAATCAGGCGCGGCTTTCTTT. Its translation is CASSQDKSGAAFF.

The rearrangement joins TRBV11-3 to TRBJ2-7; D unresolved. The CDR3 totals 13 residues. Trimming removed 1 base at V and 2 bases at J, with 6 bases between. From germline, CDR1 is SGHNT and CDR2 YENEEA. For the CDR3, the DNA is TGTGCCAGCAGCTTAGCAGGTACCTACGAGCAGTACTTC. It codes for CASSLAGTYEQYF.

This clone occurred a few times. This chain connects TRBV30 to TRBJ1-4, with D maybe TRBD1 (6 bases). The ends were cut back, 3 bases at V and 3 bases at J, with 8 bases in the middle. Germline loops: CDR1 GTSNPN, CDR2 SVGIG (reference sequence). The CDR3 extends over 13 amino acids. DNA for the CDR3: TGTGCCTGGAGCGGACAGTCTAATGAAAAACTGTTTTTT. It translates to CAWSGQSNEKLFF.

The chain employs TRBV15 and TRBJ2-5; 8 bases are a match to TRBD2. The V segment lost 0 bases and the J segment 7 bases; nucleotides outside the gene matches: 7. Germline V lookup: CDR1 LNHNV, CDR2 YYDKDF (reference sequence). CDR3 length: 15 amino acids. CDR3 sequence: CATSRDPAGDGTQYF. CDR3 nucleotide sequence: TGTGCCACCAGCAGAGATCCAGCGGGAGATGGGACCCAGTACTTC. The variable domain in full, with the rest retrieved from reference TRBV15 and TRBJ2-5, is DAMVIQNPRYQVTQFGKPVTLSCSQTLNHNVMYWYQQKSSQAPKLLFHYYDKDFNNEADTPDNFQSRRPNTSFCFLDIRSPGLGDTAMYLCATSRDPAGDGTQYFGPGTRLLVL.

This clone was seen a single time. Written as DNA, the CDR3 is TGTGCCAGTTCCCCCCGTAAGGGGATGAACACTGAAGCTTTCTTT. Protein product: CASSPRKGMNTEAFF. V usage is TRBV19 and J usage is TRBJ1-1; a possible D gene is TRBD1 (5 bases). The germline V and J ends were trimmed by 8 bases and 0 bases, with 16 bases remaining between them. CDR1 LNHDA and CDR2 SQIVND come from the germline V gene (reference sequence). This CDR3 contains 15 residues. The full variable domain, its missing parts supplied by reference TRBV19 and TRBJ1-1, is DGGITQSPKYLFRKEGQNVTLSCEQNLNHDAMYWYRQDPGQGLRLIYYSQIVNDFQKGDIAEGYSVSREKKESFPLTVTSAQKNPTAFYLCASSPRKGMNTEAFFGQGTRLTVV.

The chain recombines TRBV12-3 or TRBV12-4 with TRBJ1-1, with unresolved D. V lost 6 bases, J lost 6 bases, and 8 bases lay in between. The CDR3 length is 11 residues. The CDR3 sequence: CASSQVPEAFF. The CDR3 DNA is TGTGCCAGCAGCCAGGTCCCTGAAGCTTTCTTT.